These 4 T cell receptor beta chains share one sample of origin, sequenced in a study of blood T cell repertoires in COVID-19. Libraries were prepared by immunoSEQ multiplex PCR; TCRdb keeps only in-frame clonotypes and omits some of them. The sample shows about 98,000 clones, about 78% of them seen only once. Sequenced sample: peripheral blood. Receptor source: a man aged 60 to 75 with active or convalescent COVID-19.

The chain recombines TRBV27 with TRBJ2-1; maybe TRBD1 (5 bases). Trimming shortened V by 1 base and J by 1 base, and 14 bases separated the two germline ends. This CDR3 spans 17 amino acids. Germline CDR1 and CDR2: MNHEY and SMNVEV (reference sequence). CDR3: CASSLYGRATSYNEQFF. The CDR3 bases are TGTGCCAGCAGTTTATATGGCAGGGCCACATCCTACAATGAGCAGTTCTTC.

V and J are TRBV7-9 and TRBJ2-1; 7 bases agree with TRBD2. Per the germline V gene, CDR1 is SEHNR and CDR2 is FQNEAQ (reference sequence). This CDR3 is built from 14 residues. Losses at the gene ends were 5 bases for V and 8 bases for J; bases not matched to a gene: 9. CDR3 nucleotide sequence: TGTGCCAGCAGCCTCTCGGGGAGGGCCTATGAGCAGTTCTTC. As protein: CASSLSGRAYEQFF.

The chain joins TRBV3-1 (or the pseudogene TRBV3-2) to TRBJ1-1; D is unresolved. The CDR3 runs to 15 residues. Germline V gives CDR1 LGHDT, CDR2 YNNKEL (reference sequence). V gave up 3 bases and J gave up 6 bases, with 17 bases separating them. In DNA form, the CDR3 reads TGTGCCAGCAGCCACCTTCGGCGGGGAGTCCCTGAAGCTTTCTTT. This gives the protein CASSHLRRGVPEAFF.

The J gene is TRBJ2-4, the V gene TRBV3-1 (or the pseudogene TRBV3-2); 9 nucleotides agree with TRBD2. The ends lost 7 bases at V and 3 bases at J; junction bases unmatched: 7. The germline CDR1 and CDR2 sequences are LGHDT and YNNKEL (reference sequence). CDR3 size: 15 residues. CDR3 protein: CASTETSGGKNIQYF. The CDR3 DNA sequence: TGTGCCAGCACCGAGACTAGCGGAGGCAAAAACATTCAGTACTTC.